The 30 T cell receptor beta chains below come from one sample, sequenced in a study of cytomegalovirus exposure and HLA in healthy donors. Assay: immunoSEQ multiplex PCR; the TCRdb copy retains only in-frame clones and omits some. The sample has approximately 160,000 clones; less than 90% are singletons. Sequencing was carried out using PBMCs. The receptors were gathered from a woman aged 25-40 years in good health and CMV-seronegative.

CDR3 nucleotides: TGTGCCAGCAGCTCCTTGGACAGGGGCGATGGCTACACCTTC. This codes for CASSSLDRGDGYTF. The rearrangement joins TRBV5-4 to TRBJ1-2; the match to TRBD1 covers 9 bases. The CDR3 runs 14 residues. Germline CDR1 reads SGHNT; CDR2 reads YYREEE (reference sequence). Trimming removed 3 bases from V and 6 bases from J; junction bases left unmatched: 6.

The CDR3 sequence: CASSLGLADTYEQYF. The CDR3 DNA follows: TGTGCCAGCAGCTTGGGGTTGGCGGATACCTACGAGCAGTACTTC. The chain employs TRBV5-6 and TRBJ2-7; D gene unclear. V dropped 0 bases and J dropped 2 bases, with 12 bases sitting between them. CDR1 and CDR2 (germline): SGHDT, YYEEEE. The CDR3 runs to 15 residues. The variable domain in full, with the rest retrieved from reference TRBV5-6 and TRBJ2-7, is DAGVTQSPTHLIKTRGQQVTLRCSPKSGHDTVSWYQQALGQGPQFIFQYYEEEERQRGNFPDRFSGHQFPNYSSELNVNALLLGDSALYLCASSLGLADTYEQYFGPGTRLTVT.

CDR3 sequence: CASSLPPPYTGELFF. CDR3 bases: TGTGCCAGCAGCTTACCCCCCCCGTACACCGGGGAGCTGTTTTTT. The J gene is TRBJ2-2, the V gene TRBV7-9; D gene ambiguous. The CDR3 runs 15 residues. Trimming took 2 bases from V and 3 from J, leaving 10 bases between them. Germline loops: CDR1 SEHNR, CDR2 FQNEAQ (reference sequence).

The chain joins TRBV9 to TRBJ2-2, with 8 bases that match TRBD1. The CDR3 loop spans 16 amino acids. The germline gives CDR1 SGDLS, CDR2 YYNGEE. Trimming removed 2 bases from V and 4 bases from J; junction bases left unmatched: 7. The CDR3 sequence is CASSVADRELTGELFF. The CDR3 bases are TGTGCCAGCAGCGTTGCGGACAGGGAACTCACCGGGGAGCTGTTTTTT.

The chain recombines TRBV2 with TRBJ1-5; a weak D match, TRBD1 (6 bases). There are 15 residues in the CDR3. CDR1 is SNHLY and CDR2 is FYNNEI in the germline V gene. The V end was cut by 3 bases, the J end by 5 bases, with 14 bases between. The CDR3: CASSDAGGMYQPQHF. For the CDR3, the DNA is TGTGCCAGCAGTGATGCGGGGGGCATGTATCAGCCCCAGCATTTT.

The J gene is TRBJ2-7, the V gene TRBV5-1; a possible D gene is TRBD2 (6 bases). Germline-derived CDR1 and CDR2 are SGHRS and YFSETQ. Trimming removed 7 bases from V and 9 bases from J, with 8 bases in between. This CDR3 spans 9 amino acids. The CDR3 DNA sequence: TGCGCCAGCCCCGGGGGGCAGTACTTC. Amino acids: CASPGGQYF.

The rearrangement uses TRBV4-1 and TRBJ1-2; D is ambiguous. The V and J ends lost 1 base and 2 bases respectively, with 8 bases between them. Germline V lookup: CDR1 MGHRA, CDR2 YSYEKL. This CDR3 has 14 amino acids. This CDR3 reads CASSQVSGNYGYTF. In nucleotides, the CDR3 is TGCGCCAGCAGCCAAGTGAGCGGGAACTATGGCTACACCTTC.

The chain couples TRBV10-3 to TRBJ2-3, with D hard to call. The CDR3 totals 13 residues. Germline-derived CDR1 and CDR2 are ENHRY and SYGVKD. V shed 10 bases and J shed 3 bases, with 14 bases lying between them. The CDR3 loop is CATHPDGTDTQYF. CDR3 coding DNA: TGTGCCACCCACCCGGACGGGACAGATACGCAGTATTTT.

In DNA form, the CDR3 reads TGTGCCAGCAGCCAAACGAGGTACGAGCAGTACTTC. It specifies CASSQTRYEQYF. The chain uses TRBV14 and TRBJ2-7, with unresolved D. Germline CDR1 SGHDN, CDR2 FVKESK. The CDR3 totals 12 residues. V dropped 2 bases and J dropped 4 bases, with 6 bases sitting between them.

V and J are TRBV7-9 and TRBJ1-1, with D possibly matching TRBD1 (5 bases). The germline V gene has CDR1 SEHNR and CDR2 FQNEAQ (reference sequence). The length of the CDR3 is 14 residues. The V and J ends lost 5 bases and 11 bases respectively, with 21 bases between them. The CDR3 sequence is CASSDTVTREGAFF. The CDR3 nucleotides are TGTGCCAGCAGCGATACAGTAACCCGCGAGGGGGCTTTCTTT. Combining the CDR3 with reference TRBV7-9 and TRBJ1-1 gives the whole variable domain DTGVSQNPRHKITKRGQNVTFRCDPISEHNRLYWYRQTLGQGPEFLTYFQNEAQLEKSRLLSDRFSAERPKGSFSTLEIQRTEQGDSAMYLCASSDTVTREGAFFGQGTRLTVV.

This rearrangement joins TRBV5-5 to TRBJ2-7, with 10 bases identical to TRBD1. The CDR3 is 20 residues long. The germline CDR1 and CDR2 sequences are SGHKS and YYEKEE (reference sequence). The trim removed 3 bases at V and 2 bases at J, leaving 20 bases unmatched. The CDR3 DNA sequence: TGTGCCAGCAGCTCGCACTTCCCGGGACAGGGGCCCGCTGCTACCTACGAGCAGTACTTC. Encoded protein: CASSSHFPGQGPAATYEQYF.

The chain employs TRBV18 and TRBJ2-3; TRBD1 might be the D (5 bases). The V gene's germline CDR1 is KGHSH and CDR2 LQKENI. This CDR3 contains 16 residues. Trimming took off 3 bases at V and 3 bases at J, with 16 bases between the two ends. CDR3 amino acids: CASSPYRQSLTDTQYF. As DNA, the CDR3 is TGTGCCAGCTCACCTTACAGACAGAGTCTAACAGATACGCAGTATTTT. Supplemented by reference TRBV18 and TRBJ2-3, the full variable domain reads NAGVMQNPRHLVRRRGQEARLRCSPMKGHSHVYWYRQLPEEGLKFMVYLQKENIIDESGMPKERFSAEFPKEGPSILRIQQVVRGDSAAYFCASSPYRQSLTDTQYFGPGTRLTVL.

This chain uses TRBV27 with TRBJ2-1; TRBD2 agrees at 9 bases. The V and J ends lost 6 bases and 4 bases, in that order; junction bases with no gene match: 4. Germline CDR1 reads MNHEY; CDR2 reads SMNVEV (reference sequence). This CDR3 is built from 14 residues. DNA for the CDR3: TGTGCCAGCAGCCTAGCGGGGAAATACAATGAGCAGTTCTTC. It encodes CASSLAGKYNEQFF.

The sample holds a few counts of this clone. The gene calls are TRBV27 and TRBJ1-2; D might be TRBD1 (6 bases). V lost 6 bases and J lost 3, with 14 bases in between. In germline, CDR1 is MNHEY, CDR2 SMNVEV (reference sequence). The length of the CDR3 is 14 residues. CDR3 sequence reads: CASRATGTHYGYTF. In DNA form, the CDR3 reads TGTGCCAGCAGAGCGACAGGTACTCACTATGGCTACACCTTC.

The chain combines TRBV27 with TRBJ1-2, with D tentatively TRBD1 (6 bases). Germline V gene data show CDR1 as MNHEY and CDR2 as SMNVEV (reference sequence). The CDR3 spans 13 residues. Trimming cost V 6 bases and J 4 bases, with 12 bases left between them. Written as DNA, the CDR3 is TGTGCCAGCAGCCAGGGGACTCCCTATGGCTACACCTTC. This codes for CASSQGTPYGYTF.

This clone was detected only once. The CDR3 sequence is CASSLMAMGLGDTGELFF. CDR3 DNA: TGTGCCAGCAGCTTAATGGCCATGGGACTAGGAGACACCGGGGAGCTGTTTTTT. V usage is TRBV7-2 and J usage is TRBJ2-2, with 8 bases identical to TRBD2. Germline CDR1 SGHTA, CDR2 FQGNSA. This CDR3 is 18 amino acids long. After removal of 2 bases from V and 3 bases from J, the junction contained 11 bases not matched to a gene.

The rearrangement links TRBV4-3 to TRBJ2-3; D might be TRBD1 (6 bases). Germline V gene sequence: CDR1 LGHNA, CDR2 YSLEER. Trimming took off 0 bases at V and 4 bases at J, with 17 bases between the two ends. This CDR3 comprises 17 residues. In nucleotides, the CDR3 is TGCGCCAGCAGCCAAGATCGTTTAACAGGGCGTGCAGATACGCAGTATTTT. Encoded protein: CASSQDRLTGRADTQYF.

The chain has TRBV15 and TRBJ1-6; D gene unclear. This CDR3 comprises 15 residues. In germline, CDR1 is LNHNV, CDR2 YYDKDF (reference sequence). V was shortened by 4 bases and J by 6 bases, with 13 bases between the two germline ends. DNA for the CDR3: TGTGCCACCAGCAAAACAAAGTTTGCTAATTCACCCCTCCACTTT. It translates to CATSKTKFANSPLHF.

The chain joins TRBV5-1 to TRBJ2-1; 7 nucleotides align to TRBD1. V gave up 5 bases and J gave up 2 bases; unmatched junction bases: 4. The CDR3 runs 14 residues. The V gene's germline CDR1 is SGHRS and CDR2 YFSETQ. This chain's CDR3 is CASRPGQPYNEQFF. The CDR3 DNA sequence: TGCGCCAGCAGGCCGGGACAGCCCTACAATGAGCAGTTCTTC.

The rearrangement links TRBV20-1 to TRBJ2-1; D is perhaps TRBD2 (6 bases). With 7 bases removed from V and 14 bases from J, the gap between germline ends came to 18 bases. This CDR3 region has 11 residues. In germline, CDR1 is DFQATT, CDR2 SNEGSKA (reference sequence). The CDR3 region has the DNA TGCAGTGTTAGGGGATCGGGGGATAAGTTCTTC. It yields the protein CSVRGSGDKFF.

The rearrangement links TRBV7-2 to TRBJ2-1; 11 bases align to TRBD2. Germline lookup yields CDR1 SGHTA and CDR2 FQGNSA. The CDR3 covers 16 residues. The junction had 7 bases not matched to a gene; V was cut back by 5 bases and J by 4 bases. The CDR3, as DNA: TGTGCCAGCAGCGGGCCCGGGACTAGCGGTTACAATGAGCAGTTCTTC. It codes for CASSGPGTSGYNEQFF.

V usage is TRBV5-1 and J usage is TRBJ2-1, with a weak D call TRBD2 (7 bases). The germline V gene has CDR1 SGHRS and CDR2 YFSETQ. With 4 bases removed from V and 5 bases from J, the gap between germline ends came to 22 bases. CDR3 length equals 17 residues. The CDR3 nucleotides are TGCGCCAGCAGCCCCCCTAGGGGAGGGGGGAACAACAATGAGCAGTTCTTC. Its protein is CASSPPRGGGNNNEQFF.

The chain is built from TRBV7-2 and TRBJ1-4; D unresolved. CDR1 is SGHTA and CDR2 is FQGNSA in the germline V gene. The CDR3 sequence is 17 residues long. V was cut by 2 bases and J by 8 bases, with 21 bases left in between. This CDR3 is CASSLRVMGGVGEKLFF. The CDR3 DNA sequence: TGTGCCAGCAGCTTAAGGGTTATGGGCGGGGTTGGAGAAAAACTGTTTTTT.

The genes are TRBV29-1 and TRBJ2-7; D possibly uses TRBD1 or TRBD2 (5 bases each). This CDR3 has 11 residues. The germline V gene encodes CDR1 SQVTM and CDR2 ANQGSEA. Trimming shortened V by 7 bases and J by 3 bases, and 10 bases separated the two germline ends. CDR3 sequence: CSGLGDYEQYF. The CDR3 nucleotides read TGCAGCGGCTTGGGGGACTACGAGCAGTACTTC.

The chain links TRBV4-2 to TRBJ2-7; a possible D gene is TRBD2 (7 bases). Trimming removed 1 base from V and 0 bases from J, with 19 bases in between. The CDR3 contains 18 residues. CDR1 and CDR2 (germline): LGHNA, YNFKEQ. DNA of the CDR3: TGTGCCAGCAGCCAAGGGGGGGGCCTAGCCCCCCTCTCCTACGAGCAGTACTTC. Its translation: CASSQGGGLAPLSYEQYF.

CDR3 nucleotide sequence: TGTGCCAGTAGTAGGGGACCGGGCATCACAGATACGCAGTATTTT. Protein: CASSRGPGITDTQYF. The chain links TRBV19 to TRBJ2-3; D may be TRBD1 or TRBD2 (5 bases each). The germline V gene encodes CDR1 LNHDA and CDR2 SQIVND (reference sequence). The CDR3 has 15 residues. V was cut by 4 bases and J by 2 bases, with 13 bases left in between.

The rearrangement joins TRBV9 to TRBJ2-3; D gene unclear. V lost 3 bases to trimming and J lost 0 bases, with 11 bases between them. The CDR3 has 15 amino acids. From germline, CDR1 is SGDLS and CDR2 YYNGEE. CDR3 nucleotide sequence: TGTGCCAGCAGCGCCCGGGTAGCAAGCACAGATACGCAGTATTTT. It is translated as CASSARVASTDTQYF.

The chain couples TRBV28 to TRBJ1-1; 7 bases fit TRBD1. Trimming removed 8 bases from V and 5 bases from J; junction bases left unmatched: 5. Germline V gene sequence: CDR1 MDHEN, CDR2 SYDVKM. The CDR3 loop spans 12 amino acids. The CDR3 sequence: CASFLRGTEAFF. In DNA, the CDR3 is TGTGCCAGCTTCCTCAGGGGGACTGAAGCTTTCTTT.

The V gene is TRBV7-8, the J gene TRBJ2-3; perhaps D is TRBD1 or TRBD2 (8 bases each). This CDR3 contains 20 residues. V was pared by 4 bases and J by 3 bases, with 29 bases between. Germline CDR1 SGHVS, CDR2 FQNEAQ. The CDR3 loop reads CASSSLMWGFSGTGTDTQYF. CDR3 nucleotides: TGTGCCAGCAGCTCCCTAATGTGGGGATTTAGCGGGACAGGTACAGATACGCAGTATTTT.

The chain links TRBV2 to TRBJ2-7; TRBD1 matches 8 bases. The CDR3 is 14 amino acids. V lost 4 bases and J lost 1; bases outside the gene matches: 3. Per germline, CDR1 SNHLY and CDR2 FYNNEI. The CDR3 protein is CASSVDRGSYEQYF. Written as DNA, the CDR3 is TGTGCCAGCAGTGTAGACAGGGGATCCTACGAGCAGTACTTC.